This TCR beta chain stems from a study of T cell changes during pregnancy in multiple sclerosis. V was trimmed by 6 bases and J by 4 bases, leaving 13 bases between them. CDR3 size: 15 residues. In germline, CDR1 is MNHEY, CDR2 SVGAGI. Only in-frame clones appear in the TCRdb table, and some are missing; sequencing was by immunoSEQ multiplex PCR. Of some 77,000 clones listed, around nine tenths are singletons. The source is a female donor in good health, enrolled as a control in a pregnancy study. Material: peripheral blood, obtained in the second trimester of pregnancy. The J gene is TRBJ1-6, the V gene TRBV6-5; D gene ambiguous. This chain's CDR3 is CASSFSWAYNSPLHF. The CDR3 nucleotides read TGTGCCAGCAGCTTTTCGTGGGCTTATAATTCACCCCTCCACTTT.